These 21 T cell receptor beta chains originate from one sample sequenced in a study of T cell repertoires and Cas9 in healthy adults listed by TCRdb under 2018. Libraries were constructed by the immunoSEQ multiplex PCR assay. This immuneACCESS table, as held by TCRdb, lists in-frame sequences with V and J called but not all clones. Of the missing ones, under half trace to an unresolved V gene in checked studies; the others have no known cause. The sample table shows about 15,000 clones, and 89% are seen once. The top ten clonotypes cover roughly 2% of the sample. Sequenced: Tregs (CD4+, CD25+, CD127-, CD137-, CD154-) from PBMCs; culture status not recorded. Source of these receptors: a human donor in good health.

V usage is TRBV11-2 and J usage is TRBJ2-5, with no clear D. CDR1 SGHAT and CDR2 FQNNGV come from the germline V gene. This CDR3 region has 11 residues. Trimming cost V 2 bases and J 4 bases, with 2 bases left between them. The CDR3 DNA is TGTGCCAGCAGCTTAATAGAGACCCAGTACTTC. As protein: CASSLIETQYF.

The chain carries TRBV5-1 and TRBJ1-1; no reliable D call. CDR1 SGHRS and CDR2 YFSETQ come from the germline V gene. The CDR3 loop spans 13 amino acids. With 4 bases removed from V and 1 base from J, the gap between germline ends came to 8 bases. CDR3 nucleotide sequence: TGCGCCAGCAGCCAGCCTGAGAACACTGAAGCTTTCTTT. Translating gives CASSQPENTEAFF.

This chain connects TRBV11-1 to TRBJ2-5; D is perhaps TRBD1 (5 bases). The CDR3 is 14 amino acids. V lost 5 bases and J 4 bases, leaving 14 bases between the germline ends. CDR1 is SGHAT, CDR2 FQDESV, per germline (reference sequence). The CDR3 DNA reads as TGTGCCAGCAGCATCGGTCTTCAGGGAGAGACCCAGTACTTC. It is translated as CASSIGLQGETQYF. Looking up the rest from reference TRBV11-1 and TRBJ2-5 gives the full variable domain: EAEVAQSPRYKITEKSQAVAFWCDPISGHATLYWYRQILGQGPELLVQFQDESVVDDSQLPKDRFSAERLKGVDSTLKIQPAELGDSAMYLCASSIGLQGETQYFGPGTRLLVL.

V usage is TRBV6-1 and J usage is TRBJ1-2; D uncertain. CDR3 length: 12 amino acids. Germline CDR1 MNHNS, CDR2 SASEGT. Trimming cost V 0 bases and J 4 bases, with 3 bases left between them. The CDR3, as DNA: TGTGCCAGCAGTGAAGCGCCCTATGGCTACACCTTC. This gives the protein CASSEAPYGYTF.

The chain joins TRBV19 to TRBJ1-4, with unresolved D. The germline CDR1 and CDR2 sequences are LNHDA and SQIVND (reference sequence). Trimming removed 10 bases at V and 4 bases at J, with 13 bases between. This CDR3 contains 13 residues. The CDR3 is CATAGRRNEKLFF. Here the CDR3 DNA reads TGTGCCACCGCCGGACGGCGTAATGAAAAACTGTTTTTT. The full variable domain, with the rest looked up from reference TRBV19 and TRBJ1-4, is DGGITQSPKYLFRKEGQNVTLSCEQNLNHDAMYWYRQDPGQGLRLIYYSQIVNDFQKGDIAEGYSVSREKKESFPLTVTSAQKNPTAFYLCATAGRRNEKLFFGSGTQLSVL.

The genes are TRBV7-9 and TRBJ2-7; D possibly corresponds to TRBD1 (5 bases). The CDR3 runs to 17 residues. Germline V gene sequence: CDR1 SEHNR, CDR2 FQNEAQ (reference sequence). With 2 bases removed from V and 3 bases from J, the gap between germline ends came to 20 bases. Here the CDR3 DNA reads TGTGCCAGCAGCTTAAAACTAACAGGTCAGGTCCACTACGAGCAGTACTTC. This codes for CASSLKLTGQVHYEQYF. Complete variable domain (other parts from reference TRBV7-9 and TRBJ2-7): DTGVSQNPRHKITKRGQNVTFRCDPISEHNRLYWYRQTLGQGPEFLTYFQNEAQLEKSRLLSDRFSAERPKGSFSTLEIQRTEQGDSAMYLCASSLKLTGQVHYEQYFGPGTRLTVT.

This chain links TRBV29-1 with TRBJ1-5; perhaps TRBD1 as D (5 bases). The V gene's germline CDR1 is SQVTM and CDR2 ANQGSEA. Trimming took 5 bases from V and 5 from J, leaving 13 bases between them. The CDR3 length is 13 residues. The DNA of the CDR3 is TGCAGCGTTATCGTGGGGCTCGATCAGCCCCAGCATTTT. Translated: CSVIVGLDQPQHF. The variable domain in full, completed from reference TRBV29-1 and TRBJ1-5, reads SAVISQKPSRDICQRGTSLTIQCQVDSQVTMMFWYRQQPGQSLTLIATANQGSEATYESGFVIDKFPISRPNLTFSTLTVSNMSPEDSSIYLCSVIVGLDQPQHFGDGTRLSIL.

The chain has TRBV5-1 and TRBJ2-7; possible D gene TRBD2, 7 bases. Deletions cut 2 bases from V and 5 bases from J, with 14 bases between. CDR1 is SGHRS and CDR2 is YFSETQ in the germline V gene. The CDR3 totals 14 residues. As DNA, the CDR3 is TGCGCCAGCAGCTTATCGGGGGGCACGAACGAGCAGTACTTC. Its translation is CASSLSGGTNEQYF.

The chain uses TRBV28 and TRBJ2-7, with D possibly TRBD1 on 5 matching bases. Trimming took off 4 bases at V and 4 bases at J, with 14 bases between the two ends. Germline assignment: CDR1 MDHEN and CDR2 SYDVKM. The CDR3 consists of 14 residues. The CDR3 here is CASSSPGIRYEQYF. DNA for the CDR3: TGTGCCAGCAGTTCACCAGGGATAAGGTACGAGCAGTACTTC.

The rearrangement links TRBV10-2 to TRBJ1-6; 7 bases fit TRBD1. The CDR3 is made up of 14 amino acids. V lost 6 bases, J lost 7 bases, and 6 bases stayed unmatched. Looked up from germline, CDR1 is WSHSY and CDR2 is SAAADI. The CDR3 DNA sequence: TGCGCCAGCAGCGCCGGGACAGCAAATTCACCCCTCCACTTT. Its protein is CASSAGTANSPLHF.

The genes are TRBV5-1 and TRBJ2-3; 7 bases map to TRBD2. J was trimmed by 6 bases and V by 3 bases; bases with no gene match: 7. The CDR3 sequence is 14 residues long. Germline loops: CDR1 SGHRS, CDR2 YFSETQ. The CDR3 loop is CASSSGLGTDTQYF. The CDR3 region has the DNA TGCGCCAGCAGCTCCGGACTAGGAACGGATACGCAGTATTTT.

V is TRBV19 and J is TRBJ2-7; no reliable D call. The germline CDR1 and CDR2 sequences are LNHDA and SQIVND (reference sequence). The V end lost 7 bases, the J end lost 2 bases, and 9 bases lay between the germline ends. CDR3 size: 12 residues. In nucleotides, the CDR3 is TGTGCCAGTATTTCAGAGACCTACGAGCAGTACTTC. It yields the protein CASISETYEQYF.

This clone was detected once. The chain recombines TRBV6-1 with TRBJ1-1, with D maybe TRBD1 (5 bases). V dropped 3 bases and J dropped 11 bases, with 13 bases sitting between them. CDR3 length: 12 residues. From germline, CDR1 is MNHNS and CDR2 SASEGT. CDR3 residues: CASSELGEKAFF. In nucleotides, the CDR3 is TGTGCCAGCAGTGAGTTGGGGGAGAAGGCTTTCTTT.

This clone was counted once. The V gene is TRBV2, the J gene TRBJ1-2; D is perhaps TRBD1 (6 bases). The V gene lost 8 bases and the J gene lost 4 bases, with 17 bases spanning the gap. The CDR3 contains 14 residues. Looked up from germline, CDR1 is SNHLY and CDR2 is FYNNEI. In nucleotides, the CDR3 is TGTGCCAGCCGAATGGCGGGGGGGGCCTATGGCTACACCTTC. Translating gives CASRMAGGAYGYTF.

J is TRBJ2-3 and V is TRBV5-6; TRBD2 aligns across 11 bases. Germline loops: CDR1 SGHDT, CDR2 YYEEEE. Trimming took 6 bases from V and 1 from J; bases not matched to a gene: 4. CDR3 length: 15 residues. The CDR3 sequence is CASKPLAGGTDTQYF. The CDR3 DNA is TGTGCCAGCAAACCACTAGCGGGGGGCACAGATACGCAGTATTTT.

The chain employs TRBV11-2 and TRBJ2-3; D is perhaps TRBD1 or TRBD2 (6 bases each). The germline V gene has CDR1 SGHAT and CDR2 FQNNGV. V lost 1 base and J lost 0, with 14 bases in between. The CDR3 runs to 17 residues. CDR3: CASSLVRGGRSTDTQYF. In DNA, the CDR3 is TGTGCCAGCAGCTTAGTAAGAGGGGGGCGTAGCACAGATACGCAGTATTTT.

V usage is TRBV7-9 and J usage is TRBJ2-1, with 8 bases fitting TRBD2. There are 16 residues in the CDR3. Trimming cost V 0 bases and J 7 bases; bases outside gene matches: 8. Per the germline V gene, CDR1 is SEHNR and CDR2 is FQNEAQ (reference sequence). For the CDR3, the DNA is TGTGCCAGCAGCTTAGCGAGGGCGGGGGGCACGAATGAGCAGTTCTTC. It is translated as CASSLARAGGTNEQFF.

The CDR3 coding sequence is TGCGCCAGCAGCCCCCAGGGGCCGCGGGTCACCGGGGAGCTGTTTTTT. This translates into CASSPQGPRVTGELFF. V and J are TRBV5-1 and TRBJ2-2; the D gene is possibly TRBD1 (6 bases). The V end lost 4 bases, the J end lost 4 bases, and 17 bases lay between the germline ends. Germline V gene data show CDR1 as SGHRS and CDR2 as YFSETQ. The CDR3 is 16 amino acids.

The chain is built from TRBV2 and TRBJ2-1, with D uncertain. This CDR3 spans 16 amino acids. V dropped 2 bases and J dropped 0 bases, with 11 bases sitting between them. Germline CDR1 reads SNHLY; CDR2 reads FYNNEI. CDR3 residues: CASSESGLSSYNEQFF. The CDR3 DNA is TGTGCCAGCAGTGAATCCGGGCTAAGCTCCTACAATGAGCAGTTCTTC.

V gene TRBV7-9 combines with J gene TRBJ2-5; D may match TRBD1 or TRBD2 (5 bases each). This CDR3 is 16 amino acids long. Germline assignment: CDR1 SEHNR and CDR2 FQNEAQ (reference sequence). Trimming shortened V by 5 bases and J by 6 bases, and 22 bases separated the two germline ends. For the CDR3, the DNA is TGTGCCAGCAGCGGACCCTTCGAGGGGAATCGGCAGACCCAGTACTTC. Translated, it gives CASSGPFEGNRQTQYF.

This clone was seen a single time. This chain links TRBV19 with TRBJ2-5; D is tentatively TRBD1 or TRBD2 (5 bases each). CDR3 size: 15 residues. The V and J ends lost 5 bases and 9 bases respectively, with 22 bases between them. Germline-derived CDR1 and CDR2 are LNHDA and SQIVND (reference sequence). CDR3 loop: CASSPSLGDFMPQYF. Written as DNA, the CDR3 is TGTGCCAGTAGTCCCTCTTTGGGGGATTTTATGCCCCAGTACTTC.